A single sample is the source of the 9 T cell receptor beta chains below, sequenced in a study of CD8 T cells in ankylosing spondylitis. General study results and limits: The study identified a TCR beta motif of under 10 highly homologous variants that appeared characteristic of ankylosing spondylitis blood.

TCRdb independently ran MiXCR on the 5' RACE reads; one entry per CDR3 protein. This table holds 400,000 or so distinct CDR3 sequences, around 26% found once. Their recognized antigens are unknown. Sample: blood, either unsorted or a sorted T cell fraction (not recorded which). These receptors all stem from a male donor with ankylosing spondylitis.

This clonotype was seen a few times. The chain couples TRBV7-9 to TRBJ2-3; 13 nucleotides match TRBD2. The germline CDR1 and CDR2 sequences are SEHNR and FQNEAQ (reference sequence). This CDR3 region has 17 residues. The J segment lost 0 bases and the V segment lost 2 bases, leaving 2 bases of the junction unmatched. The CDR3 sequence: CASSLRTSGRSTDTQYF. The CDR3 coding sequence is TGTGCCAGCAGCTTACGGACTAGCGGGAGAAGCACAGATACGCAGTATTTT.

The rearrangement links TRBV2 to TRBJ2-5, with TRBD1 matching 8 bases. Germline CDR1 is SNHLY and CDR2 is FYNNEI. With V trimmed by 7 bases and J by 4 bases, 8 bases remained unmatched. The CDR3 is 14 residues long. This CDR3 reads CASTGQGTRETQYF. The CDR3 DNA reads TGTGCCAGCACCGGACAGGGAACGCGAGAGACCCAGTACTTC. The full variable domain, completed using reference TRBV2 and TRBJ2-5, is EPEVTQTPSHQVTQMGQEVILRCVPISNHLYFYWYRQILGQKVEFLVSFYNNEISEKSEIFDDQFSVERPDGSNFTLKIRSTKLEDSAMYFCASTGQGTRETQYFGPGTRLLVL.

V gene TRBV29-1 combines with J gene TRBJ2-3; TRBD2 agrees at 12 bases. V lost 6 bases and J lost 2; bases outside the gene matches: 6. The CDR3 length is 15 residues. CDR1 is SQVTM and CDR2 is ANQGSEA in the germline V gene. The CDR3 protein is CSVIRLAGDTDTQYF. As DNA, the CDR3 is TGCAGCGTAATAAGACTAGCGGGAGACACAGATACGCAGTATTTT.

V is TRBV29-1 and J is TRBJ2-3; unclear D gene. From germline, CDR1 is SQVTM and CDR2 ANQGSEA. V lost 7 bases and J lost 2, with 16 bases in between. This CDR3 comprises 14 residues. This CDR3 is CSAGTNIPTDTQYF. CDR3 sequence (DNA): TGCAGCGCCGGAACCAACATCCCCACAGATACGCAGTATTTT.

This rearrangement joins TRBV14 to TRBJ2-7, with no clear D. Germline CDR1 SGHDN, CDR2 FVKESK. This CDR3 is 14 amino acids long. The V end was cut by 1 base, the J end by 2 bases, with 9 bases between. CDR3 nucleotide sequence: TGTGCCAGCAGCCAAGGCGACAAGACCTACGAGCAGTACTTC. It translates to CASSQGDKTYEQYF.

The chain has TRBV12-3 or TRBV12-4 and TRBJ2-1; 10 bases are shared with TRBD2. Unmatched junction bases numbered 6, after V lost 6 bases and J lost 4 bases. The CDR3 covers 15 residues. The CDR3: CASSPSGSVYNEQFF. CDR3 coding DNA: TGTGCCAGCAGCCCTAGCGGGAGCGTTTACAATGAGCAGTTCTTC.

The chain carries TRBV10-3 and TRBJ1-1; 9 bases fit TRBD1. The CDR3 extends over 15 amino acids. Germline CDR1 reads ENHRY; CDR2 reads SYGVKD. Unmatched junction bases numbered 6, after V lost 5 bases and J lost 2 bases. CDR3 nucleotide sequence: TGTGCCATCAGTCTTACAGGGGGCGAAAACACTGAAGCTTTCTTT. This sequence encodes CAISLTGGENTEAFF.

This clonotype was seen a few times. CDR3 DNA: TGCAGTGCTAGTAGCGCGGGAGGGGTGGGCAATGAGCAGTTCTTC. Translating gives CSASSAGGVGNEQFF. The J gene is TRBJ2-1, the V gene TRBV20-1; 9 nucleotides align to TRBD2. Trimming took 3 bases from V and 6 from J; bases not matched to a gene: 9. Germline lookup yields CDR1 DFQATT and CDR2 SNEGSKA (reference sequence). The CDR3 covers 15 residues.

The sample holds a few counts of this clonotype. The rearrangement uses TRBV14 and TRBJ1-1, with D possibly matching TRBD1 (6 bases). The CDR3 spans 17 residues. Looked up from germline, CDR1 is SGHDN and CDR2 is FVKESK. V was cut by 2 bases and J by 2 bases, with 18 bases left in between. CDR3 nucleotides: TGTGCCAGCAGCCAACATTACGGCAGGGGATTAAACACTGAAGCTTTCTTT. The encoded protein is CASSQHYGRGLNTEAFF. Combining the CDR3 with reference TRBV14 and TRBJ1-1 gives the whole variable domain EAGVTQFPSHSVIEKGQTVTLRCDPISGHDNLYWYRRVMGKEIKFLLHFVKESKQDESGMPNNRFLAERTGGTYSTLKVQPAELEDSGVYFCASSQHYGRGLNTEAFFGQGTRLTVV.